Listed here are 27 T cell receptor beta chains from one sample, sequenced in a study of control samples from healthy donors and cancer patients. Clones were sequenced by immunoSEQ multiplex PCR, and TCRdb holds only the in-frame ones, with some missing. The data contain 68,000 or so clones, 83% of them singletons. Sequenced: blood. The receptors derive from a man in his sixties in good health.

This clone was found a few times. The chain couples TRBV7-9 to TRBJ2-3; no clear D. Per the germline V gene, CDR1 is SEHNR and CDR2 is FQNEAQ (reference sequence). This CDR3 has 14 amino acids. V dropped 4 bases and J dropped 2 bases, with 10 bases sitting between them. The CDR3 DNA reads as TGTGCCAGCAGCTCGTCGGGTCACACAGATACGCAGTATTTT. Translation: CASSSSGHTDTQYF.

The rearrangement links TRBV7-2 to TRBJ1-5, with D perhaps TRBD1 (6 bases). Germline V lookup: CDR1 SGHTA, CDR2 FQGNSA. There are 15 residues in the CDR3. V was cut by 5 bases and J by 2 bases, with 13 bases left in between. Here the CDR3 DNA reads TGTGCCAGCAGCCCCTCAGGGGTGGGCAATCAGCCCCAGCATTTT. Its translation: CASSPSGVGNQPQHF.

The rearrangement joins TRBV10-3 to TRBJ2-3; D is unclear. The germline gives CDR1 ENHRY, CDR2 SYGVKD. The CDR3 extends over 15 amino acids. The V and J ends lost 0 bases and 0 bases respectively, with 7 bases between them. The CDR3 sequence is CAISESYASTDTQYF. The CDR3 DNA reads TGTGCCATCAGTGAGTCCTATGCGAGCACAGATACGCAGTATTTT.

The chain links TRBV4-2 to TRBJ2-2; 15 bases map to TRBD2. V shed 2 bases and J 6 bases; nucleotides not matched to a gene: 1. The CDR3 is 16 residues long. Germline V gives CDR1 LGHNA, CDR2 YNFKEQ. CDR3 sequence: CASSQWTSGRAGELFF. CDR3 sequence (DNA): TGTGCCAGCAGCCAATGGACTAGCGGGAGGGCCGGGGAGCTGTTTTTT.

The rearrangement uses TRBV6-2 or TRBV6-3 and TRBJ1-4, with unresolved D. Germline CDR1 MNHEY, CDR2 SVGEGT. The CDR3 covers 16 residues. The ends were cut back, 0 bases at V and 8 bases at J, with 16 bases in the middle. CDR3 amino acids: CASSYSRAAGKEKLFF. The CDR3 region has the DNA TGTGCCAGCAGTTACTCGCGGGCAGCGGGGAAGGAAAAACTGTTTTTT.

The chain joins TRBV7-2 to TRBJ1-1; D remains ambiguous. There are 13 residues in the CDR3. Trimming removed 1 base at V and 0 bases at J, with 3 bases between. Germline loops: CDR1 SGHTA, CDR2 FQGNSA. CDR3 nucleotides: TGTGCCAGCAGCTTAGAACTGAACACTGAAGCTTTCTTT. This gives the protein CASSLELNTEAFF.

V is TRBV4-3 and J is TRBJ2-1; tentatively, D is TRBD1 (6 bases). From germline, CDR1 is LGHNA and CDR2 YSLEER. V lost 4 bases and J lost 7, with 20 bases in between. The CDR3 sequence is 16 residues long. The DNA of the CDR3 is TGCGCCAGCAGCCCAAAAGGTAGGACAGCAGATAATGAGCAGTTCTTC. It encodes CASSPKGRTADNEQFF.

The chain joins TRBV7-2 to TRBJ2-2; tentatively, D is TRBD1 (5 bases). V dropped 4 bases and J dropped 8 bases, with 14 bases sitting between them. The germline V gene has CDR1 SGHTA and CDR2 FQGNSA. The CDR3 covers 14 residues. CDR3 protein: CASSWGGARGELFF. The CDR3 DNA sequence: TGTGCCAGCAGCTGGGGCGGCGCCCGGGGGGAGCTGTTTTTT.

V and J are TRBV7-9 and TRBJ1-4; D may be TRBD1 (5 bases). The V end was cut by 5 bases, the J end by 5 bases, with 15 bases between. This CDR3 region has 15 residues. Germline CDR1 reads SEHNR; CDR2 reads FQNEAQ (reference sequence). CDR3 DNA: TGTGCCAGCAGCCTTACCGGGACGGGAAATGAAAAACTGTTTTTT. Its protein product is CASSLTGTGNEKLFF.

The chain links TRBV7-2 to TRBJ2-7; D is undetermined. The V and J ends lost 1 base and 5 bases respectively, with 9 bases between them. From germline, CDR1 is SGHTA and CDR2 FQGNSA. The CDR3 contains 13 residues. The CDR3 loop reads CASSLVLGNEQYF. CDR3 coding DNA: TGTGCCAGCAGCTTAGTTCTGGGGAACGAGCAGTACTTC.

This clone has only one observation. This chain uses TRBV9 with TRBJ2-1; TRBD2 matches at 9 bases. J was trimmed by 6 bases and V by 7 bases; bases with no gene match: 8. CDR1 SGDLS and CDR2 YYNGEE come from the germline V gene. This CDR3 contains 14 residues. CDR3 in amino acids: CASSGLAGLNEQFF. The CDR3 DNA sequence: TGTGCCAGCTCTGGGCTAGCGGGGCTCAATGAGCAGTTCTTC.

The CDR3 spells CASSLVRGRLAGHNEQFF. The CDR3 DNA reads as TGTGCCAGCAGCTTAGTTAGGGGGCGACTAGCGGGACACAATGAGCAGTTCTTC. This chain joins TRBV11-2 and TRBJ2-1; 11 bases line up with TRBD2. CDR3 length equals 18 residues. From germline, CDR1 is SGHAT and CDR2 FQNNGV. V shed 1 base, J shed 5 bases, and the junction held 10 bases outside the gene matches.

This clone appeared a few times. The rearrangement uses TRBV11-1 and TRBJ1-2; D gene unclear. Trimming left V 4 bases short and J 8 bases short, with 11 bases between. The CDR3 consists of 12 residues. The germline CDR1 and CDR2 sequences are SGHAT and FQDESV (reference sequence). The CDR3 sequence is CASSSDWRGYTF. CDR3 sequence (DNA): TGTGCCAGCAGCTCTGACTGGAGGGGCTACACCTTC.

This chain connects TRBV28 to TRBJ1-6, with D unresolved. CDR3 length: 14 residues. Germline V gene lookup returns CDR1 MDHEN and CDR2 SYDVKM. The ends were cut back, 3 bases at V and 9 bases at J, with 12 bases in the middle. As DNA, the CDR3 is TGTGCCAGCAGTTTGTTAAGGGAGGGTTCACCCCTCCACTTT. It is translated as CASSLLREGSPLHF.

V and J are TRBV18 and TRBJ2-7, with no clear D. Between the trimmed V and J ends, which lost 2 bases and 3 bases, there was a span of 17 bases. The CDR3 spans 16 residues. Looked up from germline, CDR1 is KGHSH and CDR2 is LQKENI. CDR3 in amino acids: CASSPFSGPLGYEQYF. CDR3 nucleotide sequence: TGTGCCAGCTCACCATTCAGTGGACCGCTCGGCTACGAGCAGTACTTC.

The gene calls are TRBV12-3 or TRBV12-4 and TRBJ2-7, with D possibly matching TRBD2 (6 bases). The CDR3 covers 12 residues. Trimming stripped 6 bases from V and 6 bases from J, with 12 bases between. The CDR3 bases are TGTGCCAGCAGCCCACTCGGGGGCGAGCAGTACTTC. It yields the protein CASSPLGGEQYF.

This chain uses TRBV7-2 with TRBJ2-1; D uncertain. The CDR3 is made up of 13 amino acids. Germline values: CDR1 SGHTA, CDR2 FQGNSA. Trimming took off 0 bases at V and 8 bases at J, with 8 bases between the two ends. CDR3 residues: CASSLAHLDEQFF. The CDR3 DNA reads TGTGCCAGCAGCTTAGCGCATCTAGATGAGCAGTTCTTC.

The chain employs TRBV11-3 and TRBJ2-5; 7 nucleotides agree with TRBD2. The germline gives CDR1 SGHNT, CDR2 YENEEA. The CDR3 covers 14 residues. V shed 1 base and J 2 bases; nucleotides not matched to a gene: 1. The DNA for the CDR3 is TGTGCCAGCAGCTTAGGGGGGGGTCAAGAGACCCAGTACTTC. Its translation: CASSLGGGQETQYF. Full variable domain (remainder filled in from reference TRBV11-3 and TRBJ2-5): EAGVVQSPRYKIIEKKQPVAFWCNPISGHNTLYWYLQNLGQGPELLIRYENEEAVDDSQLPKDRFSAERLKGVDSTLKIQPAELGDSAVYLCASSLGGGQETQYFGPGTRLLVL.

In this sample, this clone turned up once. This chain links TRBV7-2 with TRBJ1-2; TRBD1 aligns across 8 bases. Trimming at V came to 0 bases and at J to 8 bases, leaving 2 bases not matched to a gene. Germline assignment: CDR1 SGHTA and CDR2 FQGNSA. The CDR3 extends over 13 amino acids. CDR3 DNA sequence: TGTGCCAGCAGCTTAGCACAGGGGGGAGGCTACACCTTC. Its protein is CASSLAQGGGYTF.

V usage is TRBV6-2 or TRBV6-3 and J usage is TRBJ2-7, with D possibly matching TRBD1 (6 bases). Trimming left V 2 bases short and J 6 bases short, with 17 bases between. CDR3 length: 15 residues. CDR1 and CDR2 from the germline V gene are MNHEY and SVGEGT. The CDR3 reads CASSYLLTGGSEQYF. CDR3 nucleotides: TGTGCCAGCAGTTACCTCCTGACAGGAGGAAGCGAGCAGTACTTC.

This chain uses TRBV5-4 with TRBJ2-1, with 9 bases aligning to TRBD2. V was clipped by 4 bases and J by 9 bases; unmatched bases: 11. Looked up from germline, CDR1 is SGHNT and CDR2 is YYREEE (reference sequence). There are 15 residues in the CDR3. CDR3 DNA sequence: TGTGCCAGCAGCGAGCCAGCGGGAGGAAGGGGTGAGCAGTTCTTC. This codes for CASSEPAGGRGEQFF.

The chain uses TRBV4-2 and TRBJ2-1; D remains unclear. V gave up 0 bases and J gave up 7 bases, with 7 bases separating them. Germline CDR1 is LGHNA and CDR2 is YNFKEQ. The CDR3 length is 13 residues. The CDR3 coding sequence is TGTGCCAGCAGCCAAGAATCCGGAAATGAGCAGTTCTTC. It specifies CASSQESGNEQFF.

This chain joins TRBV9 and TRBJ2-2, with a possible D match to TRBD1 (5 bases). Germline values: CDR1 SGDLS, CDR2 YYNGEE. Trimming took off 2 bases at V and 3 bases at J, with 17 bases between the two ends. This CDR3 is built from 17 residues. CDR3 residues: CASSVNPRQTYTGELFF. The DNA for the CDR3 is TGTGCCAGCAGCGTTAACCCCCGACAGACTTACACCGGGGAGCTGTTTTTT.

The chain carries TRBV5-4 and TRBJ1-3; a weak D match, TRBD1 (6 bases). Looked up from germline, CDR1 is SGHNT and CDR2 is YYREEE (reference sequence). The CDR3 has 13 amino acids. V was shortened by 8 bases and J by 4 bases, with 13 bases between the two germline ends. Written as DNA, the CDR3 is TGTGCCAGTACAACAGGGCGCGGAAACACCATATATTTT. Protein: CASTTGRGNTIYF.

V is TRBV5-4 and J is TRBJ1-1; 7 positions match TRBD1. V was clipped by 4 bases and J by 4 bases; unmatched bases: 10. Germline-derived CDR1 and CDR2 are SGHNT and YYREEE (reference sequence). The CDR3 length is 15 residues. This CDR3 reads CASSQRQGRSTEAFF. CDR3 coding DNA: TGTGCCAGCAGCCAAAGACAGGGAAGGAGCACTGAAGCTTTCTTT. The entire variable domain, with the rest obtained from reference TRBV5-4 and TRBJ1-1, is as follows: ETGVTQSPTHLIKTRGQQVTLRCSSQSGHNTVSWYQQALGQGPQFIFQYYREEENGRGNFPPRFSGLQFPNYSSELNVNALELDDSALYLCASSQRQGRSTEAFFGQGTRLTVV.

The chain joins TRBV4-3 to TRBJ2-1, with 8 bases fitting TRBD2. The CDR3 is made up of 18 amino acids. With 1 base clipped from V and 7 bases from J, the junction kept 15 bases outside the gene matches. Germline V gives CDR1 LGHNA, CDR2 YSLEER. CDR3 bases: TGCGCCAGCAGCCAAGGGTTTCTCTTAGGCGGGAGGAGGAATGAGCAGTTCTTC. Protein sequence: CASSQGFLLGGRRNEQFF.

The CDR3 nucleotides are TGTGCCAGCAGCCCCGCGAACACCGGGGAGCTGTTTTTT. Translated: CASSPANTGELFF. V gene TRBV5-4 combines with J gene TRBJ2-2; D call uncertain. The V gene's germline CDR1 is SGHNT and CDR2 YYREEE (reference sequence). This CDR3 has 13 residues. Deletions cut 4 bases from V and 0 bases from J, with 4 bases between.